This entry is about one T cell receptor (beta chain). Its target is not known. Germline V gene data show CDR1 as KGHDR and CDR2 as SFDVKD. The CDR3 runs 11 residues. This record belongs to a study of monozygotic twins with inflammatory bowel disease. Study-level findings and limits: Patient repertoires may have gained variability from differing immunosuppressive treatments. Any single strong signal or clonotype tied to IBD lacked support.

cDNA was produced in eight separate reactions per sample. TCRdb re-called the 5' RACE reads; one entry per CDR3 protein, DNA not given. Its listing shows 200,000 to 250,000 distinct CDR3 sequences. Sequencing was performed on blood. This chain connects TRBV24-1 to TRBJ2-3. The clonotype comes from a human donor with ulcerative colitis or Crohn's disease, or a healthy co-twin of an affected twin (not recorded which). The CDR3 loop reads CATSDLDTQYF.